The entry below gives a single TCR beta chain sequence along with its context. No antigen is known for it. The data belong to a study of T-cell memory formation after mild COVID-19. Study-level points and caveats: SARS-CoV-2 specificity was not confirmed for second-wave clones peaking on day 37.

5'RACE primed at constant segments yielded TCR alpha and TCR beta cDNA libraries bearing sample barcodes and UMIs. TCRdb used MiXCR to reprocess the 5' RACE reads, holding one entry per CDR3 protein. Found here are about 180,000 distinct CDR3 sequences, about 18% of them singletons; the top ten hold 3.5% to 5%. This CDR3 comprises 13 residues. Per germline, CDR1 LNHDA and CDR2 SQIVND (reference sequence). Trimming left V 7 bases short and J 5 bases short, with 11 bases between. Sequenced: PBMCs or a T cell subset sorted from them (not recorded which). The gene calls are TRBV19 and TRBJ1-4, with D unresolved. The TCR sequence derives from a man aged 18 to 30 who had mild COVID-19 (a few samples of this study predate the infection). Cell type and time point are not known. CDR3 sequence: CASNSGENEKLFF. The CDR3 DNA reads as TGTGCCAGTAACTCTGGGGAGAATGAAAAACTGTTTTTT.